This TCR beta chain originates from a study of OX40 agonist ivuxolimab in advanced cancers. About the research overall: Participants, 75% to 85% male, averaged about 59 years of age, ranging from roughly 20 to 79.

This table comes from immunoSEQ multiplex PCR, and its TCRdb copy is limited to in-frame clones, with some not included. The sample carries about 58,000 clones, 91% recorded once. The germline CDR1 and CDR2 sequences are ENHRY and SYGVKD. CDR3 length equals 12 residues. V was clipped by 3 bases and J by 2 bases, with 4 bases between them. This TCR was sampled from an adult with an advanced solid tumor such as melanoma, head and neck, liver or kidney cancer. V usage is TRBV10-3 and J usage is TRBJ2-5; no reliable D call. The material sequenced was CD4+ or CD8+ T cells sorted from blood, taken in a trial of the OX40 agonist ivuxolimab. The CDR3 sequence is CAISDRQETQYF. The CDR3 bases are TGTGCCATCAGTGACAGACAAGAGACCCAGTACTTC.